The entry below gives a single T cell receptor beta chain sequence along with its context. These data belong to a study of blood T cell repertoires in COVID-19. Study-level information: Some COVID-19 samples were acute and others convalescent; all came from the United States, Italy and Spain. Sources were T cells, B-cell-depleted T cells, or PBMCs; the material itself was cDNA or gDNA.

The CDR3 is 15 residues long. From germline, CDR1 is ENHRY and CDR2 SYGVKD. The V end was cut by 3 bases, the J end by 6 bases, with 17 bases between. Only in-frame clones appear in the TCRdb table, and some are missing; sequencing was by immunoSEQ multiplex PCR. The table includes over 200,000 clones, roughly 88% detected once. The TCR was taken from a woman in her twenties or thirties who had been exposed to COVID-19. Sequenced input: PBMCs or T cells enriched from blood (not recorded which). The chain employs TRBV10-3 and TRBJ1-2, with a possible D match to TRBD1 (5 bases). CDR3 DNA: TGTGCCATCAGTGATAGGGAGGGGAGGGCCCATGGCTACACCTTC. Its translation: CAISDREGRAHGYTF.